A single sample gave rise to the 17 T cell receptor beta chains below, sequenced in a study of blood T cell repertoires in COVID-19. Using immunoSEQ multiplex PCR, the repertoire was profiled, and TCRdb retains in-frame clones only, with some absent. This table has about 95,000 clones, approximately 91% appearing once. Specimen: peripheral blood. These receptors all stem from a woman between 65 and 79 years old with acute or convalescent COVID-19.

This clone was observed once. The gene calls are TRBV11-3 and TRBJ2-5; the D gene is possibly TRBD1 (5 bases). CDR3 size: 13 residues. Germline V lookup: CDR1 SGHNT, CDR2 YENEEA. The V end lost 8 bases, the J end lost 5 bases, and 15 bases lay between the germline ends. For the CDR3, the DNA is TGTGCCAGCCCCCAGGGTGGACGGGAGACCCAGTACTTC. This encodes CASPQGGRETQYF.

CDR3: CASSLAPYNEQFF. As DNA, the CDR3 is TGCGCCAGCAGCTTGGCCCCTTACAATGAGCAGTTCTTC. The J gene is TRBJ2-1, the V gene TRBV5-1; D not certain. This CDR3 region has 13 residues. Between the trimmed V and J ends, which lost 0 bases and 4 bases, there was a span of 5 bases. Germline V gene sequence: CDR1 SGHRS, CDR2 YFSETQ.

This clone appeared a single time. V gene TRBV5-4 combines with J gene TRBJ2-1; D ambiguous. V was clipped by 2 bases and J by 6 bases, with 15 bases between them. The germline CDR1 and CDR2 sequences are SGHNT and YYREEE (reference sequence). The CDR3 has 15 amino acids. The CDR3 sequence: CASSLRNQGANEQFF. CDR3 nucleotides: TGTGCCAGCAGCTTAAGGAATCAAGGAGCCAATGAGCAGTTCTTC. Complete variable domain (other parts from reference TRBV5-4 and TRBJ2-1): ETGVTQSPTHLIKTRGQQVTLRCSSQSGHNTVSWYQQALGQGPQFIFQYYREEENGRGNFPPRFSGLQFPNYSSELNVNALELDDSALYLCASSLRNQGANEQFFGPGTRLTVL.

The V call is TRBV19, the J call TRBJ2-7; 7 bases line up with TRBD1. The CDR3 covers 13 residues. The germline V gene encodes CDR1 LNHDA and CDR2 SQIVND (reference sequence). V gave up 5 bases and J gave up 5 bases; unmatched junction bases: 6. CDR3 nucleotide sequence: TGTGCCAGTAGTCACAGGGGTGGAAACGAGCAGTACTTC. It encodes CASSHRGGNEQYF.

CDR3: CASSLLTGPGSYNEQFF. The CDR3 DNA is TGTGCCAGCAGCCTCCTCACAGGGCCCGGCTCCTACAATGAGCAGTTCTTC. The V call is TRBV7-9, the J call TRBJ2-1; D is possibly TRBD1 (6 bases). Trimming cost V 5 bases and J 0 bases, with 17 bases left between them. The CDR3 spans 17 residues. Germline CDR1 and CDR2: SEHNR and FQNEAQ (reference sequence).

The CDR3 is CASSQGQGERNTIYF. The CDR3, as DNA: TGTGCCAGCAGCCAGGGACAGGGGGAAAGAAACACCATATATTTT. The chain employs TRBV5-8 and TRBJ1-3, with 11 bases that match TRBD1. Germline V gives CDR1 SGHTS, CDR2 YDEGEE. The CDR3 has 15 residues. The J segment lost 5 bases and the V segment lost 4 bases, leaving 5 bases of the junction unmatched.

The V call is TRBV5-1, the J call TRBJ2-7, with D maybe TRBD1 (5 bases). Trimming left V 4 bases short and J 3 bases short, with 17 bases between. CDR3 length: 15 amino acids. The germline CDR1 and CDR2 sequences are SGHRS and YFSETQ. The CDR3 spells CASSQQELSFYEQYF. The CDR3 DNA is TGCGCCAGCAGCCAACAGGAGCTATCGTTCTACGAGCAGTACTTC.

V gene TRBV27 combines with J gene TRBJ1-6; tentatively, D is TRBD1 (5 bases). The CDR3 has 14 amino acids. Trimming took off 8 bases at V and 5 bases at J, with 13 bases between the two ends. CDR1 and CDR2 from the germline V gene are MNHEY and SMNVEV (reference sequence). The CDR3 nucleotides read TGTGCCAGCCAAGAACGGGGGAATAATTCACCCCTCCACTTT. Its protein product is CASQERGNNSPLHF.

The chain links TRBV12-3 or TRBV12-4 to TRBJ1-3, with D tentatively TRBD1 (5 bases). CDR3 length equals 13 residues. V was pared by 5 bases and J by 9 bases, with 14 bases between. The CDR3 protein is CASSRGSGFTIYF. The CDR3 nucleotides read TGTGCCAGCAGTCGGGGGTCGGGGTTCACCATATATTTT.

V and J are TRBV11-2 and TRBJ1-2, with D perhaps TRBD1 (5 bases). V was shortened by 0 bases and J by 4 bases, with 12 bases between the two germline ends. The CDR3 covers 15 residues. CDR1 is SGHAT, CDR2 FQNNGV, per germline. The CDR3 nucleotides are TGTGCCAGCAGCTTAGAGGCAGGGCCTACCTATGGCTACACCTTC. Residues: CASSLEAGPTYGYTF.

This sequence joins TRBV9 and TRBJ2-7; D may be TRBD1 (6 bases). V lost 4 bases, J lost 3 bases, and 11 bases lay in between. This CDR3 contains 13 residues. Germline CDR1 is SGDLS and CDR2 is YYNGEE. CDR3 loop: CASSPQGFYEQYF. CDR3 nucleotide sequence: TGTGCCAGCAGCCCACAGGGTTTCTACGAGCAGTACTTC.

The CDR3 sequence: CASSLVTGGRTNEKLFF. Here the CDR3 DNA reads TGCGCCAGCAGCTTGGTGACAGGGGGCCGGACTAATGAAAAACTGTTTTTT. This rearrangement joins TRBV5-1 to TRBJ1-4, with 10 bases fitting TRBD1. The CDR3 runs to 17 residues. The ends lost 0 bases at V and 2 bases at J; junction bases unmatched: 4. Looked up from germline, CDR1 is SGHRS and CDR2 is YFSETQ.

The V and J genes are TRBV7-9 and TRBJ1-2; D is unresolved. The V gene lost 2 bases and the J gene lost 8 bases, with 12 bases spanning the gap. The CDR3 loop spans 13 amino acids. Germline assignment: CDR1 SEHNR and CDR2 FQNEAQ (reference sequence). CDR3 in amino acids: CASSLSGSAGYTF. For the CDR3, the DNA is TGTGCCAGCAGCTTAAGCGGGAGTGCGGGCTACACCTTC.

This clone occurred once. V is TRBV28 and J is TRBJ2-4, with 8 bases identical to TRBD1. CDR1 is MDHEN and CDR2 is SYDVKM in the germline V gene. V lost 4 bases and J lost 1; bases outside the gene matches: 12. The CDR3 is 18 amino acids. The CDR3 here is CASSSSGTGGFAKNIQYF. DNA for the CDR3: TGTGCCAGCAGTTCTTCCGGGACAGGTGGCTTTGCCAAAAACATTCAGTACTTC.

The gene calls are TRBV19 and TRBJ2-1; 12 bases map to TRBD2. The CDR3 sequence is 15 residues long. Germline loops: CDR1 LNHDA, CDR2 SQIVND (reference sequence). After removal of 7 bases from V and 8 bases from J, the junction contained 9 bases not matched to a gene. CDR3 amino acids: CASTRTSGAGYEQFF. The CDR3 region has the DNA TGTGCCAGTACAAGGACTAGCGGGGCGGGGTATGAGCAGTTCTTC.

This chain uses TRBV5-6 with TRBJ2-7; 14 positions agree with TRBD2. This CDR3 comprises 15 residues. Trimming removed 4 bases from V and 3 bases from J; junction bases left unmatched: 3. Germline lookup yields CDR1 SGHDT and CDR2 YYEEEE. CDR3 coding DNA: TGTGCCAGCAGCCGGACTAGCGGGAGGCTCTACGAGCAGTACTTC. Translated: CASSRTSGRLYEQYF. Drawing the rest from reference TRBV5-6 and TRBJ2-7, the complete variable domain is DAGVTQSPTHLIKTRGQQVTLRCSPKSGHDTVSWYQQALGQGPQFIFQYYEEEERQRGNFPDRFSGHQFPNYSSELNVNALLLGDSALYLCASSRTSGRLYEQYFGPGTRLTVT.

This chain links TRBV5-1 with TRBJ1-1; D possibly corresponds to TRBD1 (5 bases). The V and J ends lost 4 bases and 1 base respectively, with 8 bases between them. Germline CDR1 is SGHRS and CDR2 is YFSETQ. The CDR3 has 13 amino acids. In DNA form, the CDR3 reads TGCGCCAGCAGCACTGGACAGAACACTGAAGCTTTCTTT. It translates to CASSTGQNTEAFF.